This T cell receptor (beta chain) emerged from a study of response to subunit inactivated influenza vaccine. Study results and limitations: Each seasonal influenza vaccination, the authors suggested, recruits few new T cells.

MiXCR, run by TCRdb on the RT-PCR reads, gives a single entry per CDR3 protein. The sample records approximately 530,000 distinct CDR3 sequences, 10% to 15% being singletons. This clonotype was found a few times. No antigen is known for it. There are 14 residues in the CDR3. Trimming cost V 3 bases and J 0 bases, with 7 bases left between them. CDR1 is MRHNA and CDR2 is SNTAGT in the germline V gene. Sequences were derived from PBMCs from blood, sampled roughly 45 days after vaccination. This rearrangement joins TRBV6-4 to TRBJ2-3; D not resolved. The clonotype was recovered from a man aged 50 to 59 who received an inactivated influenza vaccine. CDR3 sequence: CASSDTPSTDTQYF. CDR3 sequence (DNA): TGTGCCAGCAGTGATACCCCTAGCACAGATACGCAGTATTTT.